This is a list of T cell receptor beta chains from one sample in a study of technical replicates of blood from a few donors. Clones were read by immunoSEQ multiplex PCR, and TCRdb kept only the in-frame ones, dropping some. The profile shows roughly 80,000 clones, over 90% of them singletons. The sequenced sample consisted of T cells isolated from PBMCs. The receptors originated from a human donor in good health. CDR3s include the opening cysteine and the closing phenylalanine or tryptophan. The D gene is left open where the match is weak. Clone size is shown for a subset of rows, as once, few, many or a class of expanded clone.

size	D	V	J	CDR3	DNA
.	.	TRBV7-3	TRBJ2-3	CASSPDLSTDTQYF	TGTGCCAGCAGCCCGGACTTGAGCACAGATACGCAGTATTTT
.	.	TRBV7-3	TRBJ2-5	CASSFASSGSETQYF	TGTGCCAGCAGCTTTGCCTCCTCTGGCTCGGAGACCCAGTACTTC
.	.	TRBV6-5	TRBJ1-1	CASSYRGGTEAFF	TGTGCCAGCAGTTACAGGGGGGGCACTGAAGCTTTCTTT
.	TRBD1	TRBV6-5	TRBJ1-2	CASSRTGQDYGYTF	TGTGCCAGCAGTCGGACTGGACAGGACTATGGCTACACCTTC
.	.	TRBV9	TRBJ2-5	CASSVGPSAQETQYF	TGTGCCAGCAGCGTAGGGCCTAGCGCCCAAGAGACCCAGTACTTC
.	.	TRBV5-6	TRBJ2-3	CASSLESREYGVDTQYF	TGTGCCAGCAGCTTGGAGTCTAGGGAGTACGGAGTCGATACGCAGTATTTT
.	TRBD1	TRBV10-3	TRBJ1-1	CAISEGWDRGNTEAFF	TGTGCCATCAGTGAAGGATGGGACAGGGGGAACACTGAAGCTTTCTTT
.	TRBD2	TRBV29-1	TRBJ2-5	CSVDGPSGQETQYF	TGCAGCGTTGACGGGCCTAGCGGACAAGAGACCCAGTACTTC
.	.	TRBV7-9	TRBJ1-1	CASSYLQEYTEAFF	TGTGCCAGCAGCTACTTACAGGAATACACTGAAGCTTTCTTT
.	TRBD1	TRBV7-8	TRBJ1-5	CASSQTQGAWGQPQHF	TGTGCCAGCAGCCAGACACAGGGGGCCTGGGGGCAGCCCCAGCATTTT
.	.	TRBV5-1	TRBJ1-1	CASSLARETEAFF	TGCGCCAGCAGCTTGGCGAGGGAAACTGAAGCTTTCTTT
.	.	TRBV11-3	TRBJ2-2	CASSLSGQNTGELFF	TGTGCCAGCAGCTTAAGTGGACAGAACACCGGGGAGCTGTTTTTT
once	.	TRBV6-5	TRBJ2-3	CASSQTDTDTQYF	TGTGCCAGCAGTCAGACAGACACAGATACGCAGTATTTT
.	TRBD1	TRBV27	TRBJ2-3	CASSLVGQGTDTQYF	TGTGCCAGCAGTTTGGTGGGACAGGGGACAGATACGCAGTATTTT
.	TRBD1	TRBV11-3	TRBJ1-3	CASSSDRGNTIYF	TGTGCCAGCAGCTCGGACAGGGGAAACACCATATATTTT
.	TRBD2	TRBV6-1	TRBJ2-7	CASRPSGSNLREQYF	TGTGCCAGCAGGCCTAGCGGGAGCAATTTAAGGGAGCAGTACTTC
once	.	TRBV28	TRBJ2-7	CASSFPTGSHEQYF	TGTGCCAGCAGTTTCCCCACAGGGAGCCACGAGCAGTACTTC
.	.	TRBV13	TRBJ2-7	CASRVSLSDSYEQYF	TGTGCCAGCAGGGTCTCTCTTAGCGACTCCTACGAGCAGTACTTC
.	TRBD1	TRBV19	TRBJ2-1	CATTPGQTYNEQFF	TGTGCCACTACACCGGGACAGACCTACAATGAGCAGTTCTTC
.	TRBD1	TRBV2	TRBJ2-7	CASSRDRAHEQYF	TGTGCCAGCAGCCGGGACAGGGCCCACGAGCAGTACTTC
.	.	TRBV14	TRBJ2-3	CASSLSLGDTQYF	TGTGCCAGCAGCCTTAGCCTTGGGGATACGCAGTATTTT
.	.	TRBV19	TRBJ1-5	CASSPSTSGTLPQHF	TGTGCCAGTAGCCCCAGCACGTCGGGAACATTACCCCAGCATTTT
.	TRBD1	TRBV6-1	TRBJ2-7	CASSKSGTGGNEQYF	TGTGCCAGCAGTAAATCCGGGACAGGGGGTAACGAGCAGTACTTC
.	TRBD1	TRBV28	TRBJ1-1	CASSLSSEDRVKDTEAFF	TGTGCCAGCAGTTTATCAAGCGAGGACAGGGTTAAAGACACTGAAGCTTTCTTT
once	TRBD2	TRBV7-6	TRBJ2-1	CASSYQGTSGISYNEQFF	TGTGCCAGCAGCTACCAGGGGACTAGCGGGATTTCGTACAATGAGCAGTTCTTC
once	.	TRBV2	TRBJ2-5	CASSETSPETQYF	TGTGCCAGCAGTGAAACTAGCCCAGAGACCCAGTACTTC
.	.	TRBV11-2	TRBJ2-1	CASSEGLSYNEQFF	TGTGCCAGCAGCGAAGGACTATCCTACAATGAGCAGTTCTTC
.	.	TRBV6-1	TRBJ2-2	CASTLGGYTGELFF	TGTGCCAGCACCTTAGGGGGTTACACCGGGGAGCTGTTTTTT
.	.	TRBV2	TRBJ1-5	CASSDLGPGVNQPQHF	TGTGCCAGCAGTGATTTGGGGCCAGGGGTCAATCAGCCCCAGCATTTT
.	.	TRBV7-9	TRBJ2-1	CASSFRAGVPNEQFF	TGTGCCAGCAGCTTTCGGGCAGGGGTACCCAATGAGCAGTTCTTC